The following is a T cell receptor beta chain sequence with its context. The antigen remains unidentified. The sample originates from a study of cytomegalovirus exposure and HLA in healthy donors. Overall study results and limits: Associated with HLA alleles at 0.05 false discovery rate in a later analysis were 16,951 TCR beta sequences. The sole available immune exposure information was CMV serostatus.

The PCR made use of 60 Vbeta and 13 Jbeta primers. Produced via immunoSEQ multiplex PCR; TCRdb's table is partial and in-frame only. This sample has about 100,000 clones, with approximately 79% found just once. The sequencing sample was made of PBMCs. The source is a woman aged 55-69 years in good health and CMV-seropositive.

The CDR3 DNA sequence: TGTGCCAGCAGTCCTGTAACAGGGTCCGGGGAGCTGTTTTTT. Translating gives CASSPVTGSGELFF. This rearrangement joins TRBV13 to TRBJ2-2, with D possibly being TRBD1 (6 bases). Trimming removed 6 bases at V and 6 bases at J, with 14 bases between. The CDR3 has 14 amino acids. Germline CDR1 PRHDT, CDR2 FYEKMQ (reference sequence).